Shown below are 2 T cell receptor beta chains from a single sample sequenced in a study of T-cell reconstitution after alpha-beta-depleted transplantation in children. The TCRbeta library was prepared with unique molecular identifiers. Each CDR3 protein is one row after TCRdb ran MiXCR on the PCR reads. The sample holds 200,000 to 250,000 distinct CDR3 sequences, approximately 11% seen once. The source was PBMCs, collected before TCRalphabeta/CD19-depleted stem cell transplant. These receptors came from a child under two years old with acute myeloid leukemia, due to receive a stem cell transplant.

This clonotype appeared many times. The V gene is TRBV10-3, the J gene TRBJ2-1; 9 nucleotides match TRBD2. Germline CDR1 reads ENHRY; CDR2 reads SYGVKD. The CDR3 contains 15 residues. After removal of 4 bases from V and 5 bases from J, the junction contained 6 bases not matched to a gene. For the CDR3, the DNA is TGTGCCATCAGTGTTGGAAGCGGGAGGCACAATGAGCAGTTCTTC. Translated, it gives CAISVGSGRHNEQFF.

This clonotype was counted many times. The genes are TRBV5-5 and TRBJ1-1; D not certain. V was shortened by 3 bases and J by 4 bases, with 19 bases between the two germline ends. Per the germline V gene, CDR1 is SGHKS and CDR2 is YYEKEE (reference sequence). This CDR3 contains 16 residues. The DNA of the CDR3 is TGTGCCAGCAGCTGGGAGGCCCGCCTACCGAGCACTGAAGCTTTCTTT. Protein sequence: CASSWEARLPSTEAFF. Complete variable domain (other parts from reference TRBV5-5 and TRBJ1-1): DAGVTQSPTHLIKTRGQQVTLRCSPISGHKSVSWYQQVLGQGPQFIFQYYEKEERGRGNFPDRFSARQFPNYSSELNVNALLLGDSALYLCASSWEARLPSTEAFFGQGTRLTVV.